The text below deals with one TCR beta chain. What this receptor recognizes is not known. No base qualities exist here, and no much larger clone lies one base off it. This entry comes from a study of blood T cell repertoires in COVID-19 (TCRdb year 2020). Some background on the complete study: Samples covering the acute and convalescent phases of COVID-19 were provided by collaborators in the United States, Italy and Spain. Samples came from the ongoing ImmuneRACE study (first 160 participants) plus 1,254 subjects from 6 global collaborators. The dataset comprised deeply sampled blood TCRbeta repertoires from subjects exposed to, actively infected with, or recovered from COVID-19. HLA class I and class II types, where available, came from metadata supplied by the sample provider rather than from assay-based typing. The repertoires were made available in a free public database intended to serve as a resource for research on the immune response to SARS-CoV-2. The prospective study material was composed of cDNA or gDNA derived from T cells, B-cell-depleted T cells, or PBMCs. A de-identified subject ID, COVID-19 status, age in years and sex were almost always included in the sample metadata. Findings and caveats that apply to the study as a whole: The amount of clinical and demographic metadata varied by source and participant and was provided uncurated.

At one collaborating source in Seattle, patients were enrolled during active infection and were followed longitudinally through the course of disease. The collaborating institutions used their own protocols to collect whole blood in K2EDTA tubes. For TCRbeta analysis, collaborator samples were shipped as frozen whole blood, as isolated PBMCs, or as DNA extracted from either sample type. Measured from the cysteine to the phenylalanine, the CDR3 is 16 residues long. Only the CDR3 DNA stays, 48 bases, in frame from base 1. From the germline V gene, CDR1 is KGHDR and CDR2 is SFDVKD. Relative to germline, V is missing 5 bases and J is missing 5 bases, with 10 bases of the junction outside any gene match. The immunoSEQ Assay, a bias-controlled multiplex PCR, was used to amplify TCRbeta CDR3 regions from genomic DNA. As for the original processing: Nucleated cell counts per sample were estimated from amplification of reference gene primers within the assay. Sequence reads were collapsed and filtered to measure the absolute abundance of every unique TCRbeta CDR3 rearrangement. For each sample, productive Simpson clonality was calculated as the square root of Simpson's diversity index across productive rearrangements. TCRdb took over this immuneACCESS table, retaining in-frame rearrangements with V and J assigned. Such tables are incomplete; in checked studies, under half of the missing clones stem from an unresolved V gene, and the remainder is unexplained. V, J and clone size were drawn from that table, and D and trimming were deduced from the DNA. A total of hundreds of thousands of clones appear in this sample, over 75% of them only once. Clones ranked in the top ten supply roughly a tenth of the sample.

This clonotype was obtained from a woman in her seventies with COVID-19, enrolled during active disease. Sequencing was done on a sample of peripheral blood. The chain couples TRBV24-1 to TRBJ2-5; 10 central nucleotides agree with TRBD1. The DNA reads as follows: TGTGCCACCAGTGCTCTTACGACAGGGGGCGCGGAGACCCAGTACTTC. This encodes CATSALTTGGAETQYF.